This T cell receptor (beta chain) was documented in a study of shared T cell receptors in the human thymus (dated by TCRdb to the early 2020s). In the study overall: The study examined how the human thymus generates shared, self-reactive T-cell receptor alpha chains.

A remark on this clone: The antigen this receptor binds is unknown. No much larger clone is present one base from it, and per-base qualities are unavailable.

The protocol used for the library was the immunoSEQ multiplex PCR assay. TCRdb mirrors the immuneACCESS table, restricted to in-frame sequences. Some clones are absent from its copies; in checked studies, under half trace to an unresolved V gene, and the reason for the others is unknown. The sample profile shows about 380,000 clones; about 95% of them were found once. Roughly 0.02% of the sample belongs to the ten largest clones. Material: thymocytes. This sequence originates from a human donor.

At the DNA level, the sequence is TGTGCCAGCAGCTTAAGGGCTAGCGGGAGGAAATCTTCCTACAATGAGCAGTTCTTC. Its amino acids are CASSLRASGRKSSYNEQFF. The chain is encoded by TRBV7-8 joined to TRBJ2-1, with 11 bases matching TRBD2. V trim: 2 bases; J trim: 1 base; unmatched bases: 10. The CDR3 runs 19 amino acids, cysteine and phenylalanine included. The only DNA kept is the CDR3, 57 bases in frame from the first base. Via the germline V gene, CDR1 is SGHVS and CDR2 FQNEAQ. Supplemented by the reference TRBV7-8 and TRBJ2-1 proteins around the CDR3, the complete variable domain is GAGVSQSPRYKVAKRGQDVALRCDPISGHVSLFWYQQALGQGPEFLTYFQNEAQLDKSGLPSDRFFAERPEGSVSTLKIQRTQQEDSAVYLCASSLRASGRKSSYNEQFFGPGTRLTVL.